This TCR beta chain was identified in a study of T cell repertoires in cytomegalovirus infection. Looking at the study overall: Public TCR beta signatures provided an indication of both CMV infection and a matching HLA type. Study-level points and caveats: Adding up the frequency of public TCR beta families identified people who carried CMV plus the relevant HLA. Dominating the ex vivo response were HLA-C-restricted CMV-specific TCR beta clonotypes.

This clonotype was picked up many times. Its antigen is not known. One entry per CDR3 protein, called by TCRdb with MiXCR from the reads. Here the sample spans about 250,000 distinct CDR3 sequences, 9% to 15% being singletons. The sample comprised PBMCs. The sequence was collected from a human donor in good health (CMV status not recorded). Some clones in this sample may be carry-over from other donors' samples.

CDR3 loop: CASSSSGAFF. For the CDR3, the DNA is TGTGCCAGCAGCTCTAGTGGAGCTTTCTTT. The rearrangement uses TRBV7-9 and TRBJ1-1; D is unclear. The CDR3 is 10 residues long. Germline assignment: CDR1 SEHNR and CDR2 FQNEAQ (reference sequence). The germline V and J ends were trimmed by 4 bases and 10 bases, with 7 bases remaining between them.